Sequencing of this TCR beta chain was carried out in a study of blood T cell repertoires in COVID-19 (dated by TCRdb to 2019 to 2021). In terms of the full investigation: Collaborator samples came from the United States, Italy and Spain and covered acute and convalescent phases of COVID-19. Sample metadata almost always included a de-identified subject ID, COVID-19 status, age in years and sex. Where HLA class I and class II types were available, the types were taken from metadata supplied by the sample provider, not from assay-based typing. Subjects who had been exposed to COVID-19, were actively infected with it, or had recovered from it provided the deeply sampled blood TCRbeta repertoires that made up the dataset. The prospective study material was composed of cDNA or gDNA derived from T cells, B-cell-depleted T cells, or PBMCs. Samples came from the ongoing ImmuneRACE study (first 160 participants) plus 1,254 subjects from 6 global collaborators. The repertoires were made available in a free public database intended to serve as a resource for research on the immune response to SARS-CoV-2.

Enrolling through a virtual design, the prospective study's participants ranged in age from about 18 to 100 years and lived across about two dozen United States geographic areas. In the prospective study, participants were assigned to cohorts based on the clinical history participants reported in a screening survey and a study questionnaire. Each participant in the prospective study had whole blood, serum and a nasopharyngeal or oropharyngeal swab collected by mobile phlebotomists. Prospective study participants could optionally give additional blood draws and questionnaires over an approximately two-month period. Before DNA extraction, blood samples from the prospective study were shipped at room temperature or frozen. About this clone: Which antigen it targets is not known. The sample holds no much larger clone one base away, and base qualities are not on file.

Summary of the overall study and its limitations: Clinical and demographic metadata were provided uncurated, with the amount varying by source and participant.

The CDR3 numbers 14 residues from cysteine through phenylalanine. Kept here is only the CDR3 DNA, which spans 42 bases and is read in frame from base 1. Cut back by 5 bases and 5 bases, the V and J ends lie 13 bases apart. The germline V gene encodes CDR1 MDHEN and CDR2 SYDVKM. TCRbeta CDR3 regions were amplified from genomic DNA using the immunoSEQ Assay, a bias-controlled multiplex PCR. The authors' analysis ran thus. The number of nucleated cells in each sample was estimated by amplification of reference gene primers within the assay. To quantify the absolute abundance of each unique TCRbeta CDR3 rearrangement, sequence reads were collapsed and filtered. For each sample, productive Simpson clonality was calculated as the square root of Simpson's diversity index over productive rearrangements. What TCRdb holds here is the immuneACCESS table cut down to in-frame rearrangements. Part of the clones is not present; checked against another copy, under half of the missing clones reflect an unresolved V gene, and the others are unexplained. V, J and clone size were drawn from that table, and D and trimming were deduced from the DNA. The sample table contains approximately 260,000 clones; only one count was recorded for approximately 88% of them. Around 1.3% of the sample rests with the top ten.

The rearranged segments are TRBV28 and TRBJ1-5; the D gene lacks a confident call. Sequencing used PBMCs or T cells enriched from blood (not recorded which). The TCR was taken from a woman in her thirties or forties with acute COVID-19. The DNA sequence follows: TGTGCCAGCAGTGAGGCACCGGGAGATCAGCCCCAGCATTTT. It translates to CASSEAPGDQPQHF.